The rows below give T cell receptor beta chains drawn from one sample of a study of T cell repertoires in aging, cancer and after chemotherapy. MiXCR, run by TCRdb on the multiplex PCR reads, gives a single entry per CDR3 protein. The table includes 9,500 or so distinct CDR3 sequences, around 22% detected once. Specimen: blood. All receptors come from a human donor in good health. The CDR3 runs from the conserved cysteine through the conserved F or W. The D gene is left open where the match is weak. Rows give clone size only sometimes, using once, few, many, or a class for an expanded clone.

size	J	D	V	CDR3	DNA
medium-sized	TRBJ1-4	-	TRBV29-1	CSGRDIEGKLFF	TGCAGCGGTCGGGACATCGAAGGAAAACTGTTTTTT
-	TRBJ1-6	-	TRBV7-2	CASSFQGSSYNSPLHF	TGTGCCAGCAGCTTCCAGGGGAGCTCCTATAATTCACCCCTCCACTTT
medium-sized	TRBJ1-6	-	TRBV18	CASSPATDSPLHF	TGTGCCAGCTCACCCGCGACGGATTCACCCCTCCACTTT
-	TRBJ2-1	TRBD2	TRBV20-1	CSASLGLGISYNEQFF	TGCAGTGCTAGCTTAGGACTAGGGATTTCCTACAATGAGCAGTTCTTC
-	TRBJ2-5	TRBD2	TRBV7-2	CASSLARGQETQYF	TGTGCCAGCAGCTTAGCGCGGGGGCAAGAGACCCAGTACTTC
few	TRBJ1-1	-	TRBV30	CAWSPHKLNTEAFF	TGTGCCTGGAGTCCTCATAAATTGAACACTGAAGCTTTCTTT
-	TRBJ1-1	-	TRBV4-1	CASSQVQEFYEAFF	TGCGCCAGCAGCCAAGTGCAGGAATTCTATGAAGCTTTCTTT
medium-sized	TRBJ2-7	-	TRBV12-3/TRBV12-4	CASSLKGYEQYF	TGTGCCAGCAGTTTGAAAGGCTACGAGCAGTACTTC
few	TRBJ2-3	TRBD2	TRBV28	CASSLGLAGTDTQYF	TGTGCCAGCAGTTTGGGGTTAGCGGGGACAGATACGCAGTATTTT
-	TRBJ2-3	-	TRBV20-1	CSARQSYTDTQYF	TGCAGTGCTAGACAGTCTTACACAGATACGCAGTATTTT
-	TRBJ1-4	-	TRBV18	CASSSVRGIGKLFF	TGTGCCAGCTCATCAGTACGGGGGATCGGAAAACTGTTTTTT
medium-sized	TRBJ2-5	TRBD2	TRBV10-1	CASSDRGLAQQETQYF	TGCGCCAGCAGTGACCGAGGACTAGCGCAACAAGAGACCCAGTACTTC
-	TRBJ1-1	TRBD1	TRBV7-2	CASSPAKGQGSTEAFF	TGTGCCAGCAGCCCAGCGAAGGGACAGGGAAGTACTGAAGCTTTCTTT
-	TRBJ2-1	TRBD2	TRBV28	CASKSILAGGVGYEQFF	TGTGCCAGCAAATCCATCCTAGCGGGAGGGGTCGGCTATGAGCAGTTCTTC
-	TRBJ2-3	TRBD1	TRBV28	CGGGRTDTQYF	TGTGGAGGGGGCCGCACAGATACGCAGTATTTT
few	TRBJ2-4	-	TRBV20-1	CSAPLGRNIQYF	TGCAGTGCCCCCCTGGGTAGAAACATTCAGTACTTC
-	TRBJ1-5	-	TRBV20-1	CSAGQGLLSNQPQHF	TGCAGTGCTGGACAAGGGCTTCTTAGCAATCAGCCCCAGCATTTT
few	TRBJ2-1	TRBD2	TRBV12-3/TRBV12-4	CASSFGGNEQFF	TGTGCCAGCAGTTTCGGGGGGAATGAGCAGTTCTTC
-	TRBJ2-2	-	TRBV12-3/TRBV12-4	CASIRTGNTGELFF	TGTGCCAGCATCCGGACGGGAAACACCGGGGAGCTGTTTTTT
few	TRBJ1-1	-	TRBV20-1	CSAQGGLTEAFF	TGCAGTGCTCAGGGAGGGCTCACTGAAGCTTTCTTT
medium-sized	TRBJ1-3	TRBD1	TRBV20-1	CSARDLTGQGERTIYF	TGCAGTGCTAGAGATCTCACCGGACAGGGGGAGAGGACCATATATTTT
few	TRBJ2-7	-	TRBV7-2	CASSDRDLDSYEQYF	TGTGCCAGCAGCGACCGGGACTTAGACTCCTACGAGCAGTACTTC
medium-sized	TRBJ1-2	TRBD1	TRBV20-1	CSARTTGTGYGYTF	TGCAGTGCTAGAACCACCGGGACAGGGTATGGCTACACCTTC
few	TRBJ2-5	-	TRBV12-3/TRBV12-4	CASSSIASETQYF	TGTGCCAGCAGTTCAATAGCCTCCGAGACCCAGTACTTC
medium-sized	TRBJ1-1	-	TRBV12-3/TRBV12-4	CASSLGTPNTEAFF	TGTGCCAGCAGTTTAGGGACACCGAACACTGAAGCTTTCTTT
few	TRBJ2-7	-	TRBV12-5	CASGLATFPYEQYF	TGTGCTAGTGGTTTGGCCACCTTCCCCTACGAGCAGTACTTC
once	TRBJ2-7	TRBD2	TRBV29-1	CSVETSGVSYEQYF	TGCAGCGTTGAGACTAGCGGGGTCTCCTACGAGCAGTACTTC
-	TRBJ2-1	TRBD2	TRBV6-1	CASTERGLAGGPSSYNEQFF	TGTGCCAGCACCGAACGGGGACTAGCGGGAGGGCCGAGCTCCTACAATGAGCAGTTCTTC
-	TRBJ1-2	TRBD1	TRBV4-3	CASSQELIRDSSINGYTF	TGCGCCAGCAGCCAAGAGTTAATTAGGGACAGCTCGATAAATGGCTACACCTTC
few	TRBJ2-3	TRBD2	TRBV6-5	CASSLGISGGENTQYF	TGTGCCAGCAGTTTAGGAATTAGCGGGGGGGAGAATACGCAGTATTTT
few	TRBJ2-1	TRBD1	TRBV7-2	CASSFLGTAVNEQFF	TGTGCCAGCAGCTTTCTGGGGACAGCCGTTAATGAGCAGTTCTTC
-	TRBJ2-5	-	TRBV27	CASSPRWERETQYF	TGTGCCAGCAGTCCACGGTGGGAGCGCGAGACCCAGTACTTC
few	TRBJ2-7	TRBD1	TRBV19	CASSIAGGGYEQYF	TGTGCCAGTAGTATAGCAGGGGGCGGGTACGAGCAGTACTTC
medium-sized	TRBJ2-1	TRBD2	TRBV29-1	CSVLASLYNEQFF	TGCAGCGTACTAGCGTCCCTGTACAATGAGCAGTTCTTC
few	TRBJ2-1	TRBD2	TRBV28	CASSSRTSGRAVNEQFF	TGTGCCAGCAGTTCTCGGACTAGCGGGAGGGCCGTTAATGAGCAGTTCTTC
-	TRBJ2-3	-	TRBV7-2	CASSQSYQSTDTQYF	TGTGCCAGCAGCCAAAGTTATCAGAGTACAGATACGCAGTATTTT
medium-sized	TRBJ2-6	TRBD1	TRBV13	CASSSRDRGFGANVLTF	TGTGCCAGCAGCTCCCGGGACAGGGGGTTTGGGGCCAACGTCCTGACTTTC
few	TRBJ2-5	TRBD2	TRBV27	CASRRAGLQETQYF	TGTGCCAGCAGAAGAGCGGGACTACAAGAGACCCAGTACTTC
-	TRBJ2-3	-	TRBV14	CACGVATDTQYF	TGTGCCTGCGGAGTAGCAACAGATACGCAGTATTTT
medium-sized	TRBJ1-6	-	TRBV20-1	CSARGQRTGGKGSPLHF	TGCAGTGCTAGAGGCCAGAGGACGGGCGGGAAAGGGTCACCCCTCCACTTT
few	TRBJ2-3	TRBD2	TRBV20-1	CSAPGLAGGRADTQYF	TGCAGTGCTCCGGGACTAGCGGGAGGGCGGGCAGATACGCAGTATTTT
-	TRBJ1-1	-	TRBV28	CASSFGPMNTEAFF	TGTGCCAGCAGCTTCGGCCCCATGAACACTGAAGCTTTCTTT
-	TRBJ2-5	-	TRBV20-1	CSAGPGTRGTQYF	TGCAGTGCTGGCCCCGGTACACGGGGGACCCAGTACTTC
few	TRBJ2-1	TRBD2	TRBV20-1	CSARSLAEYNEQFF	TGCAGTGCTAGGTCGCTAGCGGAATACAATGAGCAGTTCTTC
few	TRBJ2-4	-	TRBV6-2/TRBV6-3	CASSYWGILAKNIQYF	TGTGCCAGCAGTTACTGGGGTATTCTAGCCAAAAACATTCAGTACTTC
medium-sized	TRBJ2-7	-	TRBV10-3	CAISDTTGSSYEQYF	TGTGCCATCAGCGATACGACCGGGAGCTCCTACGAGCAGTACTTC
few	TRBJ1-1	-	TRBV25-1	CASSAQLNTEAFF	TGTGCCAGCAGCGCCCAGTTGAACACTGAAGCTTTCTTT
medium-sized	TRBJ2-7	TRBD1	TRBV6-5	CASSLGQGEEQYF	TGTGCCAGCAGTCTCGGACAGGGTGAGGAGCAGTACTTC
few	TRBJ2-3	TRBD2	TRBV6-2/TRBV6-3	CASSRRGLAGDTQYF	TGTGCCAGCAGTCGTCGGGGACTAGCGGGAGATACGCAGTATTTT
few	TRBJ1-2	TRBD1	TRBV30	CAWSEGALGAGGYTF	TGTGCCTGGAGTGAGGGGGCTCTGGGGGCTGGGGGCTACACCTTC
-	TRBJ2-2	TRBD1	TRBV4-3	CASSQRQGDGELFF	TGTGCCAGCAGCCAGAGACAGGGAGACGGGGAGCTGTTTTTT
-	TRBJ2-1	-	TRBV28	CASSLRGGVDEQFF	TGTGCCAGCAGTTTGAGGGGGGGCGTGGATGAGCAGTTCTTC
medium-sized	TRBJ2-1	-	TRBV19	CAGGSYNEQFF	TGTGCCGGGGGCTCCTACAATGAGCAGTTCTTC
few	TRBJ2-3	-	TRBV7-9	CASSLVETDTQYF	TGTGCCAGCAGCTTAGTGGAGACGGATACGCAGTATTTT
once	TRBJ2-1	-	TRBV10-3	CASSGLPYNEQFF	TGTGCCAGTTCCGGACTACCCTACAATGAGCAGTTCTTC
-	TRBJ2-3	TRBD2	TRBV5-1	CASSLAGKSTDTQYF	TGCGCCAGCAGCTTAGCGGGGAAGAGCACAGATACGCAGTATTTT